This T cell receptor beta chain was captured in a study of identical twins. Template switching added a universal primer site; cDNA carried unique molecular identifiers. Each CDR3 protein gets one entry after TCRdb re-called the 5' RACE reads with MiXCR. The repertoire includes about 330,000 distinct CDR3 sequences, 9% to 15% of them detected once, and around 7.8% sits in the top ten. The table lists this clonotype with a few counts. The target antigen is unknown. Findings and limits, study-wide: Within cord blood, abundant beta clonotypes carried fewer insertions, but memory repertoires showed no such trend. Findings came from cross-sectional statistics, without long-term follow-up of donors.

The V gene's germline CDR1 is LGHDT and CDR2 YNNKEL (reference sequence). The V and J ends lost 0 bases and 1 base respectively, with 7 bases between them. There are 15 residues in the CDR3. A further study also used this sample, focusing on yellow fever vaccine responses in identical twins.

The receptor was isolated from a young woman in good health. The chain links TRBV3-1 to TRBJ1-3; no definite D call. The sequencing input was CD8+ T cells sorted from blood. The CDR3 reads CASSQDGVSGNTIYF. The DNA of the CDR3 is TGTGCCAGCAGCCAAGATGGGGTGTCTGGAAACACCATATATTTT.